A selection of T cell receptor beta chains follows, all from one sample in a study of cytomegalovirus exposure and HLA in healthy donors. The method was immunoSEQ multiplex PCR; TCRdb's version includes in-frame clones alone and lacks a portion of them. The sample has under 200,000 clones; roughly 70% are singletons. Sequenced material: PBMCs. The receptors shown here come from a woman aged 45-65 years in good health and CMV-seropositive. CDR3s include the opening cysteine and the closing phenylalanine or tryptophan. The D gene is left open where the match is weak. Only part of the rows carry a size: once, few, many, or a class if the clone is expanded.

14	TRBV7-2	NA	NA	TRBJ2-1	TGTGCCAGCAGCTCCGGGACACTTCTGAATGAGCAGTTCTTC	CASSSGTLLNEQFF
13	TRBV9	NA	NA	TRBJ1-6	TGTGCCAGCAGCGTAGGCCAGGGGTCACCCCTCCACTTT	CASSVGQGSPLHF
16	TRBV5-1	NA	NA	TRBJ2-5	TGCGCCAGCACCTTGAGTGAGCGCCGGGGAGGCGAGACCCAGTACTTC	CASTLSERRGGETQYF
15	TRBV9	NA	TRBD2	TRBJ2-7	TGTGCCAGCAGCGTAAAAGCGGGGAGATCGTACGAGCAGTACTTC	CASSVKAGRSYEQYF
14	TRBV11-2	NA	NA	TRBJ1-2	TGTGCCAGCAGCGGGCAGGGTGCTAACTATGGCTACACCTTC	CASSGQGANYGYTF
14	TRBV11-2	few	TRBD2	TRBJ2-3	TGTGCCAGCAGCCCAAGCGGGAGCCCAGATACGCAGTATTTT	CASSPSGSPDTQYF
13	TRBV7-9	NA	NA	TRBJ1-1	TGTGCCAGCAGCGTATCAGAGAACACTGAAGCTTTCTTT	CASSVSENTEAFF
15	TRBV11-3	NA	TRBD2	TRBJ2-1	TGTGCCAGCAGCTTGGGGACTAGCTCCTACAATGAGCAGTTCTTC	CASSLGTSSYNEQFF
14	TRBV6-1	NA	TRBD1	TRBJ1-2	TGTGCCAGCAGTGAATCAGGGGGGTATGAAGGCTACACCTTC	CASSESGGYEGYTF
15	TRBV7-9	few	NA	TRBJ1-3	TGTGCCAGCAGCTTAGGTGTCAGCTCTGGAAACACCATATATTTT	CASSLGVSSGNTIYF
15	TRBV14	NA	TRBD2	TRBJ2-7	TGTGCCAGCAGCCGGGACAGCGGGGGGAGTAACGAGCAGTACTTC	CASSRDSGGSNEQYF
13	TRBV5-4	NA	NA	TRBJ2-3	TGTGCCAGCAGCTCGCGGGGCGCAGATACGCAGTATTTT	CASSSRGADTQYF
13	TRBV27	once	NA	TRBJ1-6	TGTGCCAGTACCGGGTCATTAAATTCACCCCTCCACTTT	CASTGSLNSPLHF
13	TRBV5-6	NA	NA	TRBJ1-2	TGTGCCAGCAGCGTTTCTTCTAACTATGGCTACACCTTC	CASSVSSNYGYTF
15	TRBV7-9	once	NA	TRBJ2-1	TGTGCCAGCAGCTTCAGGGGTCAGAGGTACAATGAGCAGTTCTTC	CASSFRGQRYNEQFF
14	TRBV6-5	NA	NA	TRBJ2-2	TGTGCCAGCAGTTACTGGACTAACACCGGGGAGCTGTTTTTT	CASSYWTNTGELFF
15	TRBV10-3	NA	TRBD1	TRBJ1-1	TGTGCCATCAGTGCGGGACAGGGGGTGCGGATTGAAGCTTTCTTT	CAISAGQGVRIEAFF
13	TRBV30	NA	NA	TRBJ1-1	TGTGCCTGGAGCCCGGGGAGGAGCACTGAAGCTTTCTTT	CAWSPGRSTEAFF
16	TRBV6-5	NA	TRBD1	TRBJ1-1	TGTGCCAGCAGTTCACGACAGGGGGGGTTGAACACTGAAGCTTTCTTT	CASSSRQGGLNTEAFF
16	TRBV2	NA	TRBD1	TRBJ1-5	TGTGCCAGCTCCTGGGACAGCAAAAATAGCAATCAGCCCCAGCATTTT	CASSWDSKNSNQPQHF
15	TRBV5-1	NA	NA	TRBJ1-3	TGCGCCAGCAGCCTTCTTGGAGACTCTGGAAACACCATATATTTT	CASSLLGDSGNTIYF
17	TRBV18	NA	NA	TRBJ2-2	TGTGCCAGCTCACCACCGTCCGGGGATCAGAACACCGGGGAGCTGTTTTTT	CASSPPSGDQNTGELFF
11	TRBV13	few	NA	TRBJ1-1	TGTGCCAGCAGCCCGGGGAGCGAAGGTTTCTTT	CASSPGSEGFF
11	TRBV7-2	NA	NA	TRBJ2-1	TGTGCCAGCAGTTCTTTCAATGAGCAGTTCTTC	CASSSFNEQFF
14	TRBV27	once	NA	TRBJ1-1	TGTGCCAGCTGGGCCCAGGGCACCGGAGCTGAAGCTTTCTTT	CASWAQGTGAEAFF
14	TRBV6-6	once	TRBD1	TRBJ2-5	TGTGCCAGTGGGACAGGGGGCCACCAAGAGACCCAGTACTTC	CASGTGGHQETQYF
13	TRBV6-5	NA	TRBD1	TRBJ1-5	TGTGCCAGCAGTTACGGGACAGGGCAGCCCCAGCATTTT	CASSYGTGQPQHF
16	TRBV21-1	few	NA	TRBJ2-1	TGTGCCAGCAGCAATCCCAAGAGGATGTACTACAATGAGCAGTTCTTC	CASSNPKRMYYNEQFF
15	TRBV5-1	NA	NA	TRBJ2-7	TGCGCCAGCAGCCCCGGGTACACGAGCTCCTACGAGCAGTACTTC	CASSPGYTSSYEQYF
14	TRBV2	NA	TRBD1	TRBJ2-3	TGTGCCAGCAGTGCGGGACAGCACACAGATACGCAGTATTTT	CASSAGQHTDTQYF
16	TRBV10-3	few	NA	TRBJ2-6	TGTGCCATCAGTGTTGATCAGGGTACTGGGGCCAACGTCCTGACTTTC	CAISVDQGTGANVLTF
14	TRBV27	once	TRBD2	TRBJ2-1	TGTGCCAGCAGTCCAGCGGGGGCCTACAATGAGCAGTTCTTC	CASSPAGAYNEQFF
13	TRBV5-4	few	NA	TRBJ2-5	TGTGCCAGCAGCTGGGGGGTGGGAGAGACCCAGTACTTC	CASSWGVGETQYF
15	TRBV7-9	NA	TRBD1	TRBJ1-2	TGTGCCAGCAGCCCCGGGACAGAGGCTGGCTATGGCTACACCTTC	CASSPGTEAGYGYTF
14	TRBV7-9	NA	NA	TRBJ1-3	TGTGCCAGCAGCCCCGAGGGTTCTGGAAACACCATATATTTT	CASSPEGSGNTIYF
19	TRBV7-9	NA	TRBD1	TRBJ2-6	TGTGCCAGCAGCTCGACAACCGGGACAGTCTTCTCTGGGGCCAACGTCCTGACTTTC	CASSSTTGTVFSGANVLTF
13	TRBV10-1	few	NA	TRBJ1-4	TGCGCCAGCAGTGGGGAGAGGAATGAAAAACTGTTTTTT	CASSGERNEKLFF
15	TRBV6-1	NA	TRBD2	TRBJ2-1	TGTGCCAGCAACCTCTGGGGCGGGGGGTCCAATGAGCAGTTCTTC	CASNLWGGGSNEQFF